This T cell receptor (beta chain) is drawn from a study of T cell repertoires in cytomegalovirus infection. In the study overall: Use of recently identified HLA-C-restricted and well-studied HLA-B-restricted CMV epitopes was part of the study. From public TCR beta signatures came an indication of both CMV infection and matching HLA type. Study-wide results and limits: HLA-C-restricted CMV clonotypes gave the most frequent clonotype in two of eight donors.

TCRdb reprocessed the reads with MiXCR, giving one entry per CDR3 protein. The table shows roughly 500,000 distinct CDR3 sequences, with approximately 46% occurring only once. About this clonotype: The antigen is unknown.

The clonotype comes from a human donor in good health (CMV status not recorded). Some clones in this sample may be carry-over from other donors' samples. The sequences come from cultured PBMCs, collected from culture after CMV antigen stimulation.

CDR3 DNA sequence: TGTGCCAGCAGCCGCGGACAGAGCAACACTGAAGCTTTCTTT. It is translated as CASSRGQSNTEAFF. The rearrangement joins TRBV7-2 to TRBJ1-1; tentative D call: TRBD1 (6 bases). Germline-derived CDR1 and CDR2 are SGHTA and FQGNSA. With 5 bases removed from V and 2 bases from J, the gap between germline ends came to 12 bases. This CDR3 has 14 residues.